What follows are 4 T cell receptor beta chains derived from one specimen sequenced in a study of CD8 T cells in ankylosing spondylitis. Overall study findings and caveats: There was a TCR beta motif, made of fewer than 10 highly homologous variants, that appeared characteristic of ankylosing spondylitis blood.

TCRdb processed the 5' RACE reads anew with MiXCR; each CDR3 protein has one entry. The sample holds about 440,000 distinct CDR3 sequences, over 15% seen once. The antigens these receptors bind are not known. Sequenced sample: blood, either unsorted or a sorted T cell fraction (not recorded which). The receptors were sampled from a male donor with ankylosing spondylitis.

The chain couples TRBV6-2 or TRBV6-3 to TRBJ1-5, with D perhaps TRBD1 (5 bases). Trimming left V 5 bases short and J 3 bases short, with 17 bases between. Germline V CDR1 and CDR2: MNHEY, SVGEGT. The CDR3 loop spans 16 amino acids. CDR3: CASSQLGTLANQPQHF. The CDR3 coding sequence is TGTGCCAGCAGTCAACTAGGGACCTTAGCCAATCAGCCCCAGCATTTT.

This clonotype was counted at least ten times. The chain couples TRBV29-1 to TRBJ2-7; D is unclear. V dropped 3 bases and J dropped 7 bases, with 10 bases sitting between them. Germline V gene data show CDR1 as SQVTM and CDR2 as ANQGSEA. There are 11 residues in the CDR3. For the CDR3, the DNA is TGCAGCGTTGAGGCCCGTTCGGAGCAGTACTTC. Its translation is CSVEARSEQYF.

Only a few counts were recorded for this clonotype. V is TRBV7-2 and J is TRBJ1-2; D uncertain. This CDR3 contains 13 residues. Germline CDR1 reads SGHTA; CDR2 reads FQGNSA. Trimming cost V 1 base and J 4 bases, with 7 bases left between them. CDR3 coding DNA: TGTGCCAGCAGCTTAGGCCTAGGCTATGGCTACACCTTC. Protein product: CASSLGLGYGYTF.

The V call is TRBV18, the J call TRBJ2-2; D call uncertain. The CDR3 extends over 12 amino acids. The germline V and J ends were trimmed by 5 bases and 6 bases, with 7 bases remaining between them. CDR1 is KGHSH and CDR2 is LQKENI in the germline V gene. CDR3 sequence reads: CASSTVSGELFF. The DNA for the CDR3 is TGTGCCAGCTCAACGGTCTCCGGGGAGCTGTTTTTT. Full variable domain (rest looked up from reference TRBV18 and TRBJ2-2): NAGVMQNPRHLVRRRGQEARLRCSPMKGHSHVYWYRQLPEEGLKFMVYLQKENIIDESGMPKERFSAEFPKEGPSILRIQQVVRGDSAAYFCASSTVSGELFFGEGSRLTVL.